This T cell receptor beta chain originates from a study of cytomegalovirus exposure and HLA in healthy donors. V lost 3 bases, J lost 3 bases, and 6 bases lay in between. The CDR3 has 12 residues. Germline loops: CDR1 SGDLS, CDR2 YYNGEE. Method: immunoSEQ multiplex PCR; TCRdb's copy keeps in-frame clones and lacks some. The table has some 250,000 clones, around 90% seen once. The genes are TRBV9 and TRBJ1-2; D call uncertain. What was sequenced was PBMCs. The origin of this receptor is a woman aged 18 to 35 in good health and CMV-seronegative. CDR3 DNA sequence: TGTGCCAGCAGCGCCCGGGACTATGGCTACACCTTC. This gives the protein CASSARDYGYTF.